This is a list of T cell receptor beta chains from one sample in a study of blood T cell repertoires in COVID-19. TCRdb's copy holds only in-frame clones and misses some; the assay was immunoSEQ multiplex PCR. The sample gives approximately 190,000 clones, 84% of which show up once; less than 8.5% is in the top ten. The sample comprised PBMCs or T cells enriched from blood (not recorded which). Source of these receptors: a man aged 40-49 years who had recovered from COVID-19. Both conserved end residues are part of each CDR3. The D gene is left open where the match is weak. Expanded clones get a size class; other rows say once, few or many, or leave the size out.

D: NA
length: 12
size: NA
V: TRBV5-1
J: TRBJ1-1
CDR3: CASSTGAGEAFF
DNA: TGCGCCAGCAGCACGGGTGCGGGTGAAGCTTTCTTT

D: TRBD2
length: 15
size: NA
V: TRBV7-9
J: TRBJ2-2
CDR3: CASRGSGGLTGELFF
DNA: TGTGCCAGCAGAGGGAGCGGGGGGCTCACCGGGGAGCTGTTTTTT

D: TRBD1
length: 14
size: once
V: TRBV6-5
J: TRBJ1-6
CDR3: CASRETGGISPLHF
DNA: TGTGCCAGCAGAGAGACAGGGGGAATATCACCCCTCCACTTT

D: NA
length: 14
size: once
V: TRBV5-1
J: TRBJ2-5
CDR3: CASSLAPGAETQYF
DNA: TGCGCCAGCAGCTTGGCCCCAGGGGCAGAGACCCAGTACTTC

D: NA
length: 12
size: NA
V: TRBV20-1
J: TRBJ1-5
CDR3: CSASAGNQPQHF
DNA: TGCAGTGCTAGTGCAGGCAATCAGCCCCAGCATTTT

D: TRBD1
length: 16
size: NA
V: TRBV15
J: TRBJ1-2
CDR3: CATSRPPSGTGNGYTF
DNA: TGTGCCACCAGCAGACCGCCCTCCGGGACAGGTAATGGCTACACCTTC

D: TRBD1
length: 19
size: once
V: TRBV5-1
J: TRBJ2-1
CDR3: CASSSRGQGGKASYNEQFF
DNA: TGCGCCAGCAGCTCGCGCGGACAGGGGGGTAAAGCAAGCTACAATGAGCAGTTCTTC

D: TRBD1
length: 13
size: NA
V: TRBV18
J: TRBJ2-7
CDR3: CASSPGTGGQQYF
DNA: TGTGCCAGCTCACCCGGGACAGGGGGCCAGCAGTACTTC

D: TRBD1
length: 14
size: NA
V: TRBV29-1
J: TRBJ2-7
CDR3: CSVEMGDRAYEQYF
DNA: TGCAGCGTTGAAATGGGGGACAGGGCCTACGAGCAGTACTTC

D: TRBD2
length: 16
size: NA
V: TRBV30
J: TRBJ2-1
CDR3: CAWRGHAGASGGYKFF
DNA: TGTGCCTGGAGAGGTCATGCAGGGGCTAGCGGGGGGTACAAGTTCTTC

D: NA
length: 12
size: few
V: TRBV5-4
J: TRBJ1-6
CDR3: CASSLEGSPLHF
DNA: TGTGCCAGCAGCTTGGAGGGGTCACCCCTCCACTTT

D: TRBD2
length: 17
size: NA
V: TRBV18
J: TRBJ2-2
CDR3: CASSPRTSGGNTGELFF
DNA: TGTGCCAGCTCACCACGGACTAGCGGGGGTAACACCGGGGAGCTGTTTTTT

D: NA
length: 15
size: few
V: TRBV5-1
J: TRBJ2-3
CDR3: CASSLWATGTDTQYF
DNA: TGCGCCAGCAGCTTGTGGGCCACCGGCACAGATACGCAGTATTTT

D: NA
length: 13
size: NA
V: TRBV2
J: TRBJ1-2
CDR3: CASNEEVNYGYTF
DNA: TGTGCCAGCAACGAAGAGGTGAACTATGGCTACACCTTC

D: TRBD1
length: 16
size: NA
V: TRBV4-2
J: TRBJ2-7
CDR3: CASSPTAQGAAYEQYF
DNA: TGTGCCAGCAGCCCCACCGCCCAGGGGGCGGCCTACGAGCAGTACTTC

D: TRBD1
length: 16
size: NA
V: TRBV7-8
J: TRBJ1-2
CDR3: CASSLDRGFKNYGYTF
DNA: TGTGCCAGCAGCTTGGACAGGGGGTTTAAGAACTATGGCTACACCTTC

D: NA
length: 16
size: NA
V: TRBV18
J: TRBJ2-2
CDR3: CASSPPGVQNTGELFF
DNA: TGTGCCAGCTCACCCCCCGGGGTCCAGAACACCGGGGAGCTGTTTTTT

D: NA
length: 10
size: NA
V: TRBV2
J: TRBJ2-7
CDR3: CAEDSSEQYF
DNA: TGTGCCGAGGATTCGTCCGAGCAGTACTTC

D: TRBD1
length: 15
size: NA
V: TRBV15
J: TRBJ2-2
CDR3: CATSEGQGDTGELFF
DNA: TGTGCCACCAGCGAGGGACAGGGAGATACCGGGGAGCTGTTTTTT

D: TRBD1
length: 17
size: NA
V: TRBV7-6
J: TRBJ2-3
CDR3: CASSPLTGTGGTDTQYF
DNA: TGTGCCAGCAGCCCCCTAACCGGGACAGGGGGAACAGATACGCAGTATTTT

D: TRBD2
length: 17
size: NA
V: TRBV28
J: TRBJ2-1
CDR3: CASSPLRAGGTYNEQFF
DNA: TGTGCCAGCAGTCCTCTTCGGGCGGGGGGTACCTACAATGAGCAGTTCTTC

D: TRBD1
length: 13
size: once
V: TRBV29-1
J: TRBJ1-1
CDR3: CSVEGDRGAEAFF
DNA: TGCAGCGTTGAAGGGGACAGGGGAGCGGAGGCTTTCTTT

D: TRBD1
length: 15
size: NA
V: TRBV2
J: TRBJ1-2
CDR3: CASSESAQGDYGYTF
DNA: TGTGCCAGCAGTGAATCAGCACAGGGGGACTATGGCTACACCTTC

D: TRBD2
length: 16
size: NA
V: TRBV7-3
J: TRBJ2-1
CDR3: CASSLNSGSGRNEQFF
DNA: TGTGCCAGCAGCCTTAATAGCGGGTCGGGGCGCAATGAGCAGTTCTTC

D: TRBD1
length: 17
size: NA
V: TRBV3-1/TRBV3-2
J: TRBJ1-6
CDR3: CASSQDAGGILDSPLHF
DNA: TGTGCCAGCAGCCAAGACGCAGGGGGCATATTGGATTCACCCCTCCACTTT

D: TRBD1
length: 16
size: once
V: TRBV10-1
J: TRBJ1-5
CDR3: CASSELMRQGNQPQHF
DNA: TGCGCCAGCAGCGAACTAATGAGACAGGGAAATCAGCCCCAGCATTTT

D: NA
length: 14
size: NA
V: TRBV4-2
J: TRBJ1-2
CDR3: CASTPGQLNYGYTF
DNA: TGTGCCAGCACCCCCGGACAGCTGAACTATGGCTACACCTTC

D: NA
length: 15
size: NA
V: TRBV5-1
J: TRBJ1-2
CDR3: CASSLDWGRVNGYTF
DNA: TGCGCCAGCAGCTTGGACTGGGGGCGCGTGAATGGCTACACCTTC

D: TRBD1
length: 18
size: few
V: TRBV6-1
J: TRBJ2-6
CDR3: CASSERGQGAPGANVLTF
DNA: TGTGCCAGCAGTGAAAGAGGACAGGGGGCGCCTGGGGCCAACGTCCTGACTTTC

D: TRBD1
length: 13
size: many
V: TRBV19
J: TRBJ1-1
CDR3: CASNDRANTEAFF
DNA: TGTGCCAGTAACGACAGGGCGAACACTGAAGCTTTCTTT

D: TRBD1
length: 14
size: NA
V: TRBV15
J: TRBJ1-1
CDR3: CATSRAGDSTEAFF
DNA: TGTGCCACCAGCAGGGCAGGGGACAGCACTGAAGCTTTCTTT

D: NA
length: 12
size: once
V: TRBV28
J: TRBJ1-2
CDR3: CASSLRGYGYTF
DNA: TGTGCCAGCAGTTTACGGGGCTATGGCTACACCTTC

D: TRBD1
length: 14
size: NA
V: TRBV18
J: TRBJ1-1
CDR3: CASSPDRGSTEAFF
DNA: TGTGCCAGCTCACCCGACAGGGGTAGCACTGAAGCTTTCTTT

D: NA
length: 15
size: NA
V: TRBV5-1
J: TRBJ1-6
CDR3: CASSLEGVHNSPLHF
DNA: TGCGCCAGCAGCTTGGAGGGGGTTCATAATTCACCCCTCCACTTT

D: NA
length: 15
size: NA
V: TRBV5-1
J: TRBJ1-6
CDR3: CASSLDGEDYSPLHF
DNA: TGCGCCAGCAGCTTGGACGGGGAAGATTATTCACCCCTCCACTTT

D: NA
length: 13
size: NA
V: TRBV28
J: TRBJ1-2
CDR3: CATGGEWISGYTF
DNA: TGTGCCACCGGCGGGGAGTGGATATCTGGCTACACCTTC

D: TRBD1
length: 17
size: few
V: TRBV6-4
J: TRBJ1-3
CDR3: CASSDWAGGTVGNTIYF
DNA: TGTGCCAGCAGTGACTGGGCAGGGGGCACAGTTGGAAACACCATATATTTT

D: TRBD1
length: 15
size: once
V: TRBV3-1/TRBV3-2
J: TRBJ1-1
CDR3: CASSQSRDRPTEAFF
DNA: TGTGCCAGCAGCCAATCGCGGGACAGACCCACTGAAGCTTTCTTT

D: TRBD1
length: 16
size: NA
V: TRBV18
J: TRBJ1-1
CDR3: CASSPQGQGAPGSAFF
DNA: TGTGCCAGCTCACCACAAGGACAGGGGGCCCCCGGGTCAGCTTTCTTT

D: NA
length: 14
size: NA
V: TRBV5-1
J: TRBJ1-1
CDR3: CASSLRVADTEAFF
DNA: TGCGCCAGCAGCTTGCGTGTTGCAGACACTGAAGCTTTCTTT

D: TRBD1
length: 14
size: NA
V: TRBV6-5
J: TRBJ2-2
CDR3: CASSYLTGTGELFF
DNA: TGTGCCAGCAGTTACCTGACAGGGACCGGGGAGCTGTTTTTT

D: NA
length: 14
size: NA
V: TRBV2
J: TRBJ1-1
CDR3: CASNGQGSNTEAFF
DNA: TGTGCCAGCAATGGGCAGGGAAGTAACACTGAAGCTTTCTTT

D: NA
length: 12
size: few
V: TRBV18
J: TRBJ1-3
CDR3: CASSPVVNTIYF
DNA: TGTGCCAGCTCACCCGTTGTTAATACCATATATTTT

D: NA
length: 13
size: NA
V: TRBV5-1
J: TRBJ2-7
CDR3: CASSPTSAYEQYF
DNA: TGCGCCAGCAGCCCCACGAGTGCCTACGAGCAGTACTTC

D: NA
length: 13
size: NA
V: TRBV30
J: TRBJ2-5
CDR3: CAWSYRVRETQYF
DNA: TGTGCCTGGAGTTACAGGGTTCGGGAGACCCAGTACTTC

D: NA
length: 15
size: NA
V: TRBV28
J: TRBJ1-4
CDR3: CASSFSRTARGVLFF
DNA: TGTGCCAGCAGTTTCTCTCGGACAGCACGCGGAGTACTGTTTTTT

D: NA
length: 15
size: NA
V: TRBV19
J: TRBJ1-1
CDR3: CASSIGGLMRTEAFF
DNA: TGTGCCAGTAGTATAGGAGGACTTATGCGCACTGAAGCTTTCTTT

D: TRBD1
length: 16
size: NA
V: TRBV5-1
J: TRBJ2-2
CDR3: CASSPMGQGPTGELFF
DNA: TGCGCCAGCAGCCCAATGGGACAGGGGCCTACCGGGGAGCTGTTTTTT

D: NA
length: 15
size: NA
V: TRBV28
J: TRBJ1-5
CDR3: CASSLGGTIYGAQHF
DNA: TGTGCCAGCAGTTTGGGCGGGACTATCTACGGAGCCCAGCATTTT

D: TRBD1
length: 14
size: NA
V: TRBV9
J: TRBJ1-4
CDR3: CASSRQGANEKLFF
DNA: TGTGCCAGCAGCCGTCAGGGGGCGAATGAAAAACTGTTTTTT

D: TRBD1
length: 18
size: once
V: TRBV4-1
J: TRBJ1-5
CDR3: CASSQDPGGTNTNQPQHF
DNA: TGCGCCAGCAGCCAAGACCCAGGGGGCACAAACACTAATCAGCCCCAGCATTTT

D: NA
length: 13
size: NA
V: TRBV7-9
J: TRBJ1-5
CDR3: CASSLGREQPQHF
DNA: TGTGCCAGCAGCTTAGGGAGGGAACAGCCCCAGCATTTT

D: TRBD1
length: 15
size: NA
V: TRBV24-1
J: TRBJ2-5
CDR3: CATSGSGQGQETQYF
DNA: TGTGCCACCAGTGGTTCGGGACAGGGGCAAGAGACCCAGTACTTC

D: NA
length: 18
size: NA
V: TRBV4-1
J: TRBJ1-6
CDR3: CASSLRWGEGRNNSPLHF
DNA: TGCGCCAGCAGCCTCAGGTGGGGTGAGGGTAGAAATAATTCACCCCTCCACTTT